Included here is one T cell receptor beta chain sequence, with context. What this receptor recognizes is not known. The record has no base qualities; no much larger clone is one base away. From the germline V gene (reference sequence), CDR1 is LNHDA and CDR2 is SQIVND. Measured from the cysteine to the phenylalanine, the CDR3 is 14 residues long. The only DNA kept is the CDR3, 42 bases in frame from the first base. V and J are truncated by 5 bases and 0 bases respectively, leaving an intervening sequence of 10 bases. The sample comes from a study of cytomegalovirus exposure and HLA in healthy donors (dated by TCRdb to about 2017). Broadly, across the study: In an earlier analysis of roughly 500 of the donors, 276 Gb of sequence data and 90 million to 120 million unique TCR beta sequences from roughly 200 million T cells were reported. A later genetic analysis took genome-wide SNP genotypes for about three fifths of the roughly 700 donors and used that subset as a discovery cohort. The study used immunosequencing to profile the T cell repertoires of several hundred subjects and linked those repertoires to cytomegalovirus serostatus. An early release covering 550 to 650 HLA-typed donors comprised 250 to 350 gigabases of sequencing data and approximately 80 million unique TCR sequences. Typing coverage varied by locus: 629-630 donors for A, B, C, DRB1 and DQB1; approximately 500 for DQA1; about 590 for DPA1; roughly 450 for DPB1. A separate validation cohort of approximately 120 different subjects was used in addition to the 666-subject first cohort. The genetic ancestry cluster associated with self-reported Caucasian donors included 81% of the 398 genotyped donors. In an earlier analysis of 587 of the donors, high-throughput TCR beta sequencing was used to judge whether each TCR beta V gene segment behaved as functional or pseudogenic. Several DR-DQ haplotypes were handled as single units for association and clustering, since linkage in the cohort was strong. Every repertoire in the discovery cohort had been generated on one and the same sequencing platform. HLA typing covered class I and class II loci at four-digit resolution. Among some 410 genotyped donors of the cohort, an average of roughly 230,000 unique TCR beta nucleotide sequences was sequenced per donor, of which roughly 18% were non-productive. The later analysis used no new phenotypic data to find candidate immune exposures, relying instead on TCR beta sequences and their occurrence across donors. Donor age, sex, ethnicity and CMV serostatus were compiled together with the repertoire data. A later analysis re-analyzed previously published TCR beta repertoires from 650 to 800 donors and added high-resolution HLA genotyping to study TCR occurrence patterns. The study was designed to test whether signatures of past pathogen exposure could be identified by cataloging public T cell receptors. The study combined high-throughput TCR immunosequencing, statistical association of individual TCRs with disease status, and machine learning to predict cytomegalovirus infection status.

Study-wide conclusions, independent of this receptor: Across donors, most TCR sequences were observed very rarely, whereas some public TCRs were present in many individuals. In this cohort, only TCR beta chains were sequenced, and detectable features were limited by the absence of alpha or paired-chain data. Because counts were too low, roughly 18 rarely observed V segments, including chromosome 9 orphons, were left out of the earlier analysis of 500 to 650 of the donors. Assigning TCR associations to individual alleles was difficult when HLA alleles, especially DR and DQ, strongly co-occurred. CMV serostatus was the only immune exposure information available for the cohort. A later analysis found that HLA-associated TCR beta chains were more clonally expanded and had lower generation probabilities than equally common non-associated chains. The authors suggested that the approach could potentially be extended to other disease states and immunological phenotypes. Three of the identified cytomegalovirus-associated TCR beta chains were confirmed in vitro to be specific for cytomegalovirus antigens. HLA typing was unavailable for some donors at each locus, so association tests used only the typed subset. An association between a missense DCLRE1C variant and V-gene and J-gene trimming of TCR beta chains was found in a later genetic analysis and replicated in an independent cohort. According to a later genetic analysis, donors in an Asian-associated ancestry cluster had fewer N-insertions in productive TCRs than the approximately 700-donor mean. Linkage disequilibrium might explain the correlated functional status among segregating V segments, but an unknown experimental factor could not be excluded. Broadly in line with IMGT annotations, most TCR beta V segments showed up in productive rearrangements about 87% or about 30% of the time in an earlier analysis of roughly 590 of the donors. Cytomegalovirus status was reported to be diagnosed by the classifier with high specificity and sensitivity in both the original and validation cohorts. In a later analysis, most CMV-associated TCR beta chains were found to appear HLA-restricted, with HLA associations seemingly driven largely by CMV exposure. A further reported finding was that TCR beta sequences accurately predicted the HLA-A and HLA-B alleles for most subjects in the first cohort. In the study, 164 TCR beta chains were listed as associated with cytomegalovirus. Some IMGT-functional V segments, including TRBV6-2 and TRBV6-3, could not be distinguished by the 87-base-pair reads and were therefore excluded. A later analysis associated 17,000 or so TCR beta sequences with specific HLA alleles at a false discovery rate of 0.05. In a later analysis, several top co-occurrence clusters were reported to appear linked to parvovirus B19, influenza, CMV and Epstein-Barr virus. A group of highly shared sequence variants was considered likely to be a technical artifact of the sequencing pipeline. Roughly uniform sequencing depth across donors was assumed in presence/absence analyses, although this assumption may not hold. According to a later analysis, TCR association rates differed among HLA loci, with DRB1 alleles showing the most associated TCRs and HLA-C alleles showing the fewest.

The cohort consisted of 600 or so healthy bone marrow donors. At the time of sampling, every cohort member was nominally healthy, though immune exposures that went unrecorded were likely present. The donor tested CMV seropositive and was one of the 289 seropositive cohort members. A peripheral blood sample was provided by each donor, and peripheral blood mononuclear cells were used for TCR beta sequencing. The Qiagen DNeasy Blood Extraction Kit was used to extract genomic DNA from the blood cell samples. Library prep was done by the immunoSEQ multiplex PCR assay. A mixture of 60 forward primers for TCR Vbeta segments and 13 reverse primers for TCR Jbeta segments was used in the multiplex PCR. The CDR3 region of rearranged TCR beta genes was amplified from genomic DNA by a multiplex PCR assay. On the Illumina HiSeq System, the amplified TCR beta libraries were sequenced as 87-base-pair reads. The paper's data handling went like this. A later analysis counted about 80 million unique TCR beta chains across the 700 or so repertoires, and some 11 million of these chains were shared by at least two donors. A nearest-neighbor algorithm error-corrected the raw reads and collapsed the reads into unique sequences, merging closely related sequences to remove PCR and sequencing errors. To assign V, D and J gene segments, CDR3 sequences were aligned to IMGT reference sequences. For a sequence to be retained, a match of at least six nucleotides to both a V gene segment and a J gene segment was required. A rearrangement was called productive if the CDR3 had no stop codons and remained in frame with V and J, and every other rearrangement was called non-productive. Following IMGT convention, CDR3 was defined as the stretch from the second conserved V-encoded cysteine to the conserved J-encoded phenylalanine. In an earlier analysis of roughly 580 of the donors, sequences lacking an unambiguous match to a single V gene segment were excluded. An earlier analysis of fewer than 750 of the donors called V segments functional above 56.7% productive rearrangements and segregating when the between-donor standard deviation exceeded 5%. To diagnose cytomegalovirus status from the catalog of TCR beta chain sequences, a statistical classification framework was built. V and J gene assignment, in a later analysis, came from comparing TCR nucleotide sequences with IMGT/GENE-DB human TR gene sequences. The TCRdist pipeline was used in a later analysis to assign CDR3 sequences and most-parsimonious VDJ recombination scenarios. In a later analysis, every TCR beta chain was defined by the combination of its CDR3 amino acid sequence and its V-gene family, and reads without a unique V-gene family were dropped. To address suspected cross-contamination and a sequencing artifact, a later analysis removed 450 to 700 highly shared, low-generation-probability nucleotide sequences. For each public chain, a later analysis derived a clonal expansion index from normalized ranks of inferred template counts within each repertoire. In a later analysis, generation probabilities were computed using a VDJ recombination model fitted to out-of-frame rearrangements, and the results were checked against IGoR. Hypergeometric tests were used in a later analysis to score TCR-TCR, TCR-HLA and TCR-CMV co-occurrence, with a repertoire-size bias correction applied to the TCR pairs. To estimate false discovery rates, a later analysis permuted the HLA or CMV assignments 20 times. In a later analysis, co-occurring TCRs were grouped with DBSCAN, and TCRdist sequence similarity was added when clustering was performed within HLA-allele-positive subsets. Repertoires with fewer than 30,000 or more than 120,000 public chains, plus five repertoires with anomalous nucleotide sharing, were excluded from co-occurrence clustering. This immuneACCESS table, as held by TCRdb, lists in-frame sequences with V and J called but not all clones. Of the missing ones, under half trace to an unresolved V gene in checked studies; the others have no known cause. V and J calls and clone size follow that table, whereas D and trimming were derived from the DNA. The sample has about 95,000 clones on record, more than 75% of them singletons. The ten top clones hold more than 5% of the sample.

This sequence originates from a young man in good health and CMV-seropositive. The chain employs TRBV19 and TRBJ1-1, with TRBD1 as a weak D call on 6 bases. Sample: PBMCs. The CDR3 region reads CASSAWTVNTEAFF. The nucleotides read TGTGCCAGTAGTGCGTGGACAGTGAACACTGAAGCTTTCTTT.